The 25 T cell receptor beta chains below come from one sample, sequenced in a study of control samples from healthy donors and cancer patients. Libraries were prepared by immunoSEQ multiplex PCR; TCRdb keeps only in-frame clonotypes and omits some of them. The sample carries 90,000 to 110,000 clones, roughly 80% recorded once. Sample: blood. Receptors originate from a woman aged 45-65 years in good health.

The rearrangement joins TRBV5-1 to TRBJ1-2, with D possibly being TRBD1 (5 bases). In germline, CDR1 is SGHRS, CDR2 YFSETQ. V lost 0 bases and J lost 0, with 9 bases in between. The CDR3 totals 15 residues. The DNA for the CDR3 is TGCGCCAGCAGCTTGGAGGGGCTAGCTAACTATGGCTACACCTTC. This encodes CASSLEGLANYGYTF. The entire variable domain, with the rest obtained from reference TRBV5-1 and TRBJ1-2, is as follows: KAGVTQTPRYLIKTRGQQVTLSCSPISGHRSVSWYQQTPGQGLQFLFEYFSETQRNKGNFPGRFSGRQFSNSRSEMNVSTLELGDSALYLCASSLEGLANYGYTFGSGTRLTVV.

The sample holds one count of this clone. V usage is TRBV3-1 (or the pseudogene TRBV3-2) and J usage is TRBJ2-1; TRBD1 might be the D (5 bases). V was shortened by 4 bases and J by 5 bases, with 9 bases between the two germline ends. CDR1 LGHDT and CDR2 YNNKEL come from the germline V gene (reference sequence). The CDR3 length is 13 residues. The DNA of the CDR3 is TGTGCCAGCAGCCGAACGACAGACAATGAGCAGTTCTTC. This translates into CASSRTTDNEQFF.

This clone was observed a few times. The chain employs TRBV15 and TRBJ1-4; TRBD1 is a possible D gene (5 bases). Germline V lookup: CDR1 LNHNV, CDR2 YYDKDF (reference sequence). Between the trimmed V and J ends, which lost 3 bases and 7 bases, there was a span of 9 bases. The CDR3 runs to 13 residues. The CDR3 here is CATSRGGTEKLFF. The CDR3 nucleotides are TGTGCCACCAGCAGGGGGGGTACTGAAAAACTGTTTTTT.

The chain couples TRBV7-9 to TRBJ2-1; 12 bases map to TRBD2. Germline V lookup: CDR1 SEHNR, CDR2 FQNEAQ (reference sequence). The CDR3 loop spans 12 amino acids. The V segment lost 6 bases and the J segment 13 bases; nucleotides outside the gene matches: 4. The DNA of the CDR3 is TGTGCCAGCAGTCGACTAGCGGGAGTTCAGTTCTTC. It is translated as CASSRLAGVQFF.

The J gene is TRBJ2-7, the V gene TRBV10-3; no definite D call. The ends were cut back, 6 bases at V and 2 bases at J, with 11 bases in the middle. Germline CDR1 ENHRY, CDR2 SYGVKD. The CDR3 runs 13 residues. CDR3 sequence: CAISPSTTYEQYF. The CDR3 bases are TGTGCCATCAGCCCTTCGACCACCTACGAGCAGTACTTC.

V is TRBV7-8 and J is TRBJ2-2; TRBD2 matches at 12 bases. The CDR3 has 17 residues. Germline loops: CDR1 SGHVS, CDR2 FQNEAQ. DNA of the CDR3: TGTGCTACCGGGGAAGGACTAGCGGGGACGAACACCGGGGAGCTGTTTTTT. It yields the protein CATGEGLAGTNTGELFF.

The rearrangement uses TRBV5-1 and TRBJ2-3, with D possibly TRBD1 on 5 matching bases. The CDR3 has 14 amino acids. The germline V gene encodes CDR1 SGHRS and CDR2 YFSETQ. Trimming removed 3 bases at V and 4 bases at J, with 12 bases between. CDR3 bases: TGCGCCAGCAGCTCCCAGGGTACTTCAGATACGCAGTATTTT. This sequence encodes CASSSQGTSDTQYF.

V usage is TRBV6-2 or TRBV6-3 and J usage is TRBJ2-1; 9 nucleotides line up with TRBD2. Germline CDR1 is MNHEY and CDR2 is SVGEGT. J was trimmed by 8 bases and V by 2 bases; bases with no gene match: 7. The CDR3 covers 15 residues. The CDR3 loop reads CASSYPRLAGYEQFF. DNA of the CDR3: TGTGCCAGCAGTTACCCCCGGCTAGCGGGATATGAGCAGTTCTTC.

This sequence joins TRBV28 and TRBJ1-5; D is ambiguous. CDR3 size: 14 residues. V was pared by 4 bases and J by 7 bases, with 14 bases between. Per the germline V gene, CDR1 is MDHEN and CDR2 is SYDVKM. The CDR3, as DNA: TGTGCCAGCAGTTCTGACACGGTAACCCAGCCCCAGCATTTT. Encoded protein: CASSSDTVTQPQHF.

The chain joins TRBV5-6 to TRBJ2-1; D is unresolved. Germline V gene lookup returns CDR1 SGHDT and CDR2 YYEEEE. The CDR3 runs 13 residues. V was clipped by 2 bases and J by 8 bases, with 11 bases between them. CDR3 sequence reads: CASSLGPTDEQFF. The CDR3 nucleotides are TGTGCCAGCAGCTTAGGACCTACCGATGAGCAGTTCTTC.

This chain connects TRBV18 to TRBJ2-3; tentatively, D is TRBD2 (7 bases). The CDR3 extends over 16 amino acids. The V gene's germline CDR1 is KGHSH and CDR2 LQKENI. Trimming pared 5 bases from V and 3 bases from J, leaving 18 bases between. CDR3 nucleotides: TGTGCCAGCTCAACCTACCGGGGGGCGGAAACAGATACGCAGTATTTT. Encoded protein: CASSTYRGAETDTQYF.

Concerning this clone itself: Additional DNA sequences in this sample encode the identical CDR3. The genes are TRBV7-2 and TRBJ1-1; D is ambiguous. Deletions cut 2 bases from V and 1 base from J, with 5 bases between. The CDR3 loop spans 13 amino acids. Germline CDR1 is SGHTA and CDR2 is FQGNSA. Here the CDR3 DNA reads TGTGCCAGCAGCTTAACAGAGAACACTGAAGCTTTCTTT. Translation gives CASSLTENTEAFF.

The chain couples TRBV3-1 (or the pseudogene TRBV3-2) to TRBJ2-3; D is possibly TRBD2 (6 bases). This CDR3 has 14 residues. With 4 bases removed from V and 5 bases from J, the gap between germline ends came to 13 bases. Looked up from germline, CDR1 is LGHDT and CDR2 is YNNKEL (reference sequence). CDR3 sequence (DNA): TGTGCCAGCAGCCGCGCGGGACTTCAAGATACGCAGTATTTT. Amino acids: CASSRAGLQDTQYF.

The chain recombines TRBV5-8 with TRBJ2-3, with 13 bases matching TRBD2. The V segment lost 4 bases and the J segment 3 bases; nucleotides outside the gene matches: 5. CDR3 length equals 16 residues. Germline values: CDR1 SGHTS, CDR2 YDEGEE. The CDR3 reads CASSKGTSGTTDTQYF. CDR3 DNA: TGTGCCAGCAGCAAGGGGACTAGCGGGACTACAGATACGCAGTATTTT.

This clone occurred a few times. V and J are TRBV12-3 or TRBV12-4 and TRBJ2-7; D gene ambiguous. The CDR3 runs to 12 residues. V shed 1 base and J shed 3 bases, with 4 bases lying between them. In nucleotides, the CDR3 is TGTGCCAGCAGTTTAGTTTACTACGAGCAGTACTTC. Translated, it gives CASSLVYYEQYF.

As DNA, the CDR3 is TGCGCCAGCAGCTTGTTAGCTAGCGGGAGGCAAGAGACCCAGTACTTC. Translating it yields CASSLLASGRQETQYF. This chain links TRBV5-1 with TRBJ2-5; 11 nucleotides line up with TRBD2. Trimming cost V 1 base and J 2 bases; bases outside gene matches: 4. The CDR3 consists of 16 residues. The germline V gene encodes CDR1 SGHRS and CDR2 YFSETQ.

This clone occurred a few times. The chain has TRBV7-2 and TRBJ1-5; the D is unclear. There are 17 residues in the CDR3. Germline V gene data show CDR1 as SGHTA and CDR2 as FQGNSA. Trimming took off 0 bases at V and 0 bases at J, with 12 bases between the two ends. CDR3 DNA: TGTGCCAGCAGCTTAGCGGCAGCAGTTTATAGCAATCAGCCCCAGCATTTT. Translated: CASSLAAAVYSNQPQHF.

This clone was picked up one time. The chain employs TRBV5-8 and TRBJ1-5; no clear D. The CDR3 contains 14 residues. Germline loops: CDR1 SGHTS, CDR2 YDEGEE. The ends were cut back, 1 base at V and 7 bases at J, with 12 bases in the middle. This chain's CDR3 is CASSLNGLGQPQHF. In nucleotides, the CDR3 is TGTGCCAGCAGCTTGAACGGACTGGGACAGCCCCAGCATTTT.

The genes are TRBV7-9 and TRBJ2-1; 9 positions match TRBD1. The CDR3 runs 19 residues. Germline lookup yields CDR1 SEHNR and CDR2 FQNEAQ (reference sequence). The J segment lost 8 bases and the V segment lost 6 bases, leaving 23 bases of the junction unmatched. In DNA form, the CDR3 reads TGTGCCAGCAGTTCTGCCTTCGGGACAGGGCGCGAGGTCTATCATGAGCAGTTCTTC. It specifies CASSSAFGTGREVYHEQFF.

V is TRBV6-5 and J is TRBJ1-1; 8 bases match TRBD1. CDR3 length equals 13 residues. V was pared by 6 bases and J by 3 bases, with 3 bases of the junction left unmatched. Per germline, CDR1 MNHEY and CDR2 SVGAGI. CDR3 sequence (DNA): TGTGCCAGCAGAGACAGGGGTTACACTGAAGCTTTCTTT. Protein sequence: CASRDRGYTEAFF.

The rearrangement links TRBV2 to TRBJ1-1, with a tentative D call TRBD1 (5 bases). The CDR3 is 13 amino acids. CDR1 and CDR2 (germline): SNHLY, FYNNEI. V lost 4 bases and J 2 bases, leaving 8 bases between the germline ends. The CDR3 loop is CASSGQFNTEAFF. In DNA form, the CDR3 reads TGTGCCAGCAGTGGACAGTTCAACACTGAAGCTTTCTTT.

The chain is built from TRBV28 and TRBJ1-2; 8 nucleotides match TRBD1. This CDR3 spans 13 amino acids. Trimming removed 8 bases from V and 4 bases from J; junction bases left unmatched: 6. Per germline, CDR1 MDHEN and CDR2 SYDVKM. The CDR3 DNA reads as TGTGCCAGCGGACAGGGAGGGACCTATGGCTACACCTTC. This translates into CASGQGGTYGYTF.

The chain employs TRBV7-2 and TRBJ1-5; D might be TRBD1 (5 bases). Germline loops: CDR1 SGHTA, CDR2 FQGNSA. The ends were cut back, 2 bases at V and 0 bases at J, with 8 bases in the middle. CDR3 length: 15 residues. The CDR3 DNA is TGTGCCAGCAGCTTACCTGGGGCTAGCAATCAGCCCCAGCATTTT. It specifies CASSLPGASNQPQHF.

The rearrangement links TRBV6-2 or TRBV6-3 to TRBJ1-5; 10 bases are shared with TRBD1. V lost 4 bases, J lost 6 bases, and 9 bases stayed unmatched. This CDR3 region has 16 residues. From germline, CDR1 is MNHEY and CDR2 SVGEGT. CDR3 coding DNA: TGTGCCAGCAGTTCCAGGGACAGGGGAGAGAGTCAGCCCCAGCATTTT. This codes for CASSSRDRGESQPQHF.

This chain links TRBV24-1 with TRBJ2-5, with D possibly matching TRBD2 (6 bases). V lost 9 bases to trimming and J lost 0 bases, with 28 bases between them. The germline gives CDR1 KGHDR, CDR2 SFDVKD. The CDR3 totals 19 residues. The CDR3 is CATLKPLARQPRDQETQYF. The CDR3 DNA is TGTGCCACCTTGAAGCCCCTAGCGCGTCAACCCAGAGACCAAGAGACCCAGTACTTC.